This entry concerns a single T cell receptor beta chain. This record belongs to a study of blood T cell repertoires in COVID-19. Original methodology: How many nucleated cells were present was estimated from reference gene primer amplification. The method was immunoSEQ multiplex PCR; TCRdb's version includes in-frame clones alone and lacks a portion of them. D and trimming come from the DNA, and the V and J calls and clone size come from that table. The sample shows around 250,000 clones, around 82% of them seen only once. The cohort comprised adults aged 18 to 89 years residing in under 25 US areas. Donors were grouped by their self-reported clinical history. This clonotype originated in a man aged 50-60 years who had recovered from COVID-19. Sequencing was performed on PBMCs or T cells enriched from blood (not recorded which).

In nucleotides, the CDR3 is TGCAGCGGTATGGCAGGGTCAAACTCCTACGAGCAGTACTTC. Protein: CSGMAGSNSYEQYF. This sequence joins TRBV29-1 and TRBJ2-7; D is possibly TRBD1 (5 bases). Per germline, CDR1 SQVTM and CDR2 ANQGSEA. V dropped 7 bases and J dropped 0 bases, with 16 bases sitting between them. CDR3 length: 14 residues.